This T cell receptor beta chain was sequenced during a study of T cell repertoires in cytomegalovirus infection. On the study more broadly: Carrying CMV and the relevant HLA type showed in public TCR beta signatures. General study points: Clonotype analysis showed dominance of the ex vivo response by HLA-C-restricted CMV-specific TCR beta clonotypes. Cumulated frequencies of public TCR beta families served to identify carriers of CMV plus the relevant HLA.

TCRdb reprocessed the reads with MiXCR, giving one entry per CDR3 protein. The sample holds around 530,000 distinct CDR3 sequences; more than 20% are singletons and the top ten take less than 15%. Points on this clonotype: The antigen is unknown.

Sequencing was carried out using PBMCs. This sequence was found in a human donor in good health (CMV status not recorded). Some clones in this sample may be carry-over from other donors' samples.

Here the CDR3 DNA reads TGCGCCAGCAGCCAAGGCGGGGGGGCGGGCAATCAGCCCCAGCATTTT. Encoded protein: CASSQGGGAGNQPQHF. V is TRBV4-1 and J is TRBJ1-5; tentative D call: TRBD1 (6 bases). V lost 1 base, J lost 2 bases, and 12 bases lay in between. There are 16 residues in the CDR3. CDR1 and CDR2 from the germline V gene are MGHRA and YSYEKL.